These T cell receptor beta chains were read from a single sample in a study of blood T cells in healthy people across ages. A single record per CDR3 protein comes from TCRdb applying MiXCR to the 5' RACE reads. The table lists roughly 800,000 distinct CDR3 sequences, around 36% of them singletons. Sequencing was carried out using blood. These receptors were obtained from a man in his late teens or twenties in good health. Both conserved end residues are part of each CDR3. A D gene is named only where the DNA matches it firmly. Rows give clone size only sometimes, using once, few, many, or a class for an expanded clone.

clone_size j_call v_call d_call cdr3_nt cdr3_aa
few TRBJ2-3 TRBV12-3/TRBV12-4 TRBD1 TGTGCCAGCACCCTGGGGGACAGGGAATCAGATACGCAGTATTTT CASTLGDRESDTQYF
. TRBJ2-1 TRBV14 TRBD1 TGTGCCAGCAGCATCGGACAGGGATCCTACGAGCAGTTCTTC CASSIGQGSYEQFF
few TRBJ2-1 TRBV7-3 TRBD2 TGTGCCAGCAGCTTAGGTGGGACTAAGTATGAGCAGTTCTTC CASSLGGTKYEQFF
. TRBJ1-2 TRBV3-1 . TGTGCCAGCAGGGGCAGGGGCTCTAACTATGGCTACACCTTC CASRGRGSNYGYTF
. TRBJ1-1 TRBV29-1 . TGCAGCGTGATACGGAGCATGAACACTGAAGCTTTCTTT CSVIRSMNTEAFF
many TRBJ2-7 TRBV12-3/TRBV12-4 . TGTGCCAGCAGGGTTGGGGACGGGGGCCAGTACTTC CASRVGDGGQYF
few TRBJ1-4 TRBV19 . TGTGCCAGTACCAGGACAGTGAGGGAAAAACTGTTTTTT CASTRTVREKLFF
. TRBJ2-2 TRBV9 . TGTGCCAGCAGCGTATCCCCAGGGAACACCGGGGAGCTGTTTTTT CASSVSPGNTGELFF
. TRBJ2-1 TRBV7-9 . TGTGCCAGCCTCAGCTTGTTTCCACAGGGACCCTACAATGAGCAGTTCTTC CASLSLFPQGPYNEQFF
few TRBJ2-5 TRBV4-3 TRBD2 TGCGCCAGCAGCCAGGAGTTGGGGGGGGAGCAGTACTTC CASSQELGGEQYF
. TRBJ2-3 TRBV29-1 . TGCAGCGTTGAAATGTTCACAGATACGCAGTATTTT CSVEMFTDTQYF
. TRBJ2-3 TRBV27 . TGTGCCAGCAGGTTATTGGGCAGTCAGACAGATACGCAGTATTTT CASRLLGSQTDTQYF
. TRBJ2-3 TRBV4-1 . TGCGCCAGCAGCCAGGGGATCCCAGATACGCAGTATTTT CASSQGIPDTQYF
few TRBJ1-4 TRBV4-3 . TGCGCCAGCAGCCAAGGGGCCCTACGGCGAAATGAAAAACTGTTTTTT CASSQGALRRNEKLFF
many TRBJ2-5 TRBV7-9 . TGTGCCAGCAGCTCTTCTCCGAAAGAGACCCAGTACTTC CASSSSPKETQYF
many TRBJ2-3 TRBV20-1 TRBD2 TGCAGTGCTAGCGGGACTAGCATTAGCACAGATACGCAGTATTTT CSASGTSISTDTQYF
. TRBJ2-3 TRBV12-3/TRBV12-4 TRBD1 TGTGCCAGCAGCTTCCCCCCGGGACAGGGGATAACAGATACGCAGTATTTT CASSFPPGQGITDTQYF
few TRBJ2-1 TRBV7-8 . TGTGCCAGCAGCTTAGAGAAGAGATACAATGAGCAGTTCTTC CASSLEKRYNEQFF
few TRBJ2-6 TRBV27 . TGTGCCAGCACTTCCATTCCGCCCGGGGCCAACGTCCTGACTTTC CASTSIPPGANVLTF
. TRBJ2-7 TRBV10-3 TRBD2 TGTGCCAGCCGGTCAGCGGGGGAAGCCGACGAGCAGTACTTC CASRSAGEADEQYF
few TRBJ2-3 TRBV4-2 . TGTGCCAGCAGCCAAGATCTTTTCCCCGGGGTAAGCACAGATACGCAGTATTTT CASSQDLFPGVSTDTQYF
. TRBJ2-7 TRBV4-3 TRBD1 TGCGCCAGCAGCCAAGGACAGGGGCTGATCTACGAGCAGTACTTC CASSQGQGLIYEQYF
. TRBJ2-3 TRBV7-9 . TGTGCCAGCAGCTTGGTTGCAGGGAATTTAGGCCTAACGACAGATACGCAGTATTTT CASSLVAGNLGLTTDTQYF
few TRBJ2-7 TRBV28 . TGTGCCAGCAGTTTAGGTGGCGGGGGCCATGCCTACAATGAGCAGTACTTC CASSLGGGGHAYNEQYF
few TRBJ2-3 TRBV7-2 TRBD2 TGTGCCAGCAGCCCTAGCGGGGGGGCGGGCACAGATACGCAGTATTTT CASSPSGGAGTDTQYF
few TRBJ2-7 TRBV3-1 . TGTGCCAGCAGCCAAGGTCTCCAGGACGAGCAGTACTTC CASSQGLQDEQYF
. TRBJ2-4 TRBV4-3 . TGCGCCAGCAGCCAAGATTTAAGGACAGAAAACAAGGAGCAGTACTTC CASSQDLRTENKEQYF
. TRBJ2-1 TRBV3-1 TRBD2 TGTGCCAGCAACCGTGGCGGGGGGGCGAATGAGCAGTTCTTC CASNRGGGANEQFF
. TRBJ1-4 TRBV6-5 . TGTGCCAGCAGTAATCACCGTGCAACTAATGAAAAACTGTTTTTT CASSNHRATNEKLFF
few TRBJ1-6 TRBV6-5 . TGTGCCAGCAGGGGCCAGGGCGCTTTCAGTAATTCACCCCTCCACTTT CASRGQGAFSNSPLHF
few TRBJ1-1 TRBV5-6 TRBD1 TGTGCCAGCAGGGAAAGGGACAGGGGAAACACTGAAGCTTTCTTT CASRERDRGNTEAFF